This is a list of T cell receptor beta chains from one sample in a study of naive and memory T cell subsets. TCRdb independently ran MiXCR on the UMI-ligation and nested PCR reads; one entry per CDR3 protein. The data hold about 160,000 distinct CDR3 sequences, with roughly 20% observed a single time. The source material was naive CD4+ T cells from blood. These receptors originate from a human donor in good health. The CDR3 runs from the conserved cysteine through the conserved F or W. A D gene is named only where the DNA matches it firmly. Clone size is shown for a subset of rows, as once, few, many or a class of expanded clone.

-	TRBJ2-7	14	TRBV3-1	-	CASSPRFLSYEQYF	TGTGCCAGCAGCCCCAGGTTCCTCTCCTACGAGCAGTACTTC
few	TRBJ2-1	15	TRBV5-1	-	CASSPVFVGGNEQFF	TGCGCCAGCAGCCCGGTTTTTGTCGGGGGCAATGAGCAGTTCTTC
-	TRBJ1-1	14	TRBV3-1	TRBD1	CASSYGQGNTEAFF	TGTGCCAGCAGCTATGGACAGGGAAACACTGAAGCTTTCTTT
few	TRBJ1-6	14	TRBV20-1	-	CSARVSISNSPLHF	TGCAGTGCTAGAGTATCGATCTCCAATTCACCCCTCCACTTT
few	TRBJ1-1	18	TRBV9	-	CASSVDPSGYQMNTEAFF	TGTGCCAGCAGCGTAGACCCGTCGGGGTATCAAATGAACACTGAAGCTTTCTTT
few	TRBJ2-7	20	TRBV7-2	-	CASSPRRGGTPTYISYEQYF	TGTGCCAGCAGCCCTAGACGAGGGGGGACCCCAACTTATATCTCCTACGAGCAGTACTTC
-	TRBJ2-3	16	TRBV4-1	-	CASSQSSDRITDTQYF	TGCGCCAGCAGCCAATCATCCGACAGAATAACAGATACGCAGTATTTT
-	TRBJ2-5	13	TRBV6-5	-	CASSYSTLGTQYF	TGTGCCAGCAGTTACAGCACGTTAGGGACCCAGTACTTC
-	TRBJ1-5	16	TRBV20-1	TRBD1	CSAPYLRGLGNQPQHF	TGCAGTGCCCCTTATCTGAGGGGGCTCGGCAATCAGCCCCAGCATTTT
-	TRBJ2-7	13	TRBV5-1	-	CASSLAPFYEQYF	TGCGCCAGCAGCTTGGCACCGTTCTACGAGCAGTACTTC
-	TRBJ2-5	14	TRBV20-1	TRBD2	CSARTSGRGVAQYF	TGCAGTGCACGGACTAGCGGGAGGGGGGTGGCCCAGTACTTC
many	TRBJ2-5	16	TRBV3-1	-	CASSQGLSGGWETQYF	TGTGCCAGCAGCCAAGGATTAAGCGGAGGGTGGGAGACCCAGTACTTC
many	TRBJ2-7	16	TRBV20-1	TRBD1	CSARVSRDRSSYEQYF	TGCAGTGCTAGAGTTTCCCGGGACAGAAGCTCCTACGAGCAGTACTTC
-	TRBJ2-1	14	TRBV20-1	-	CSARLRGRYNEQFF	TGCAGTGCTAGACTCAGGGGCCGTTACAATGAGCAGTTCTTC